The 23 T cell receptor beta chains given below trace back to one sample, sequenced in a study of T cells in Graves' hyperthyroidism and ophthalmopathy. There were TCR beta CDR3 regions amplified from RNA transcripts. A set of HTBI primers served as the primers for a first-round RT-PCR of the TCR CDR3. TCRdb reprocessed the multiplex PCR reads via MiXCR and lists one record per CDR3 protein. The table has about 600,000 distinct CDR3 sequences, more than 15% seen once. Sequencing input: blood. Every receptor here comes from a woman between 40 and 55 years old with Graves' ophthalmopathy.

The chain links TRBV30 to TRBJ1-4; possibly TRBD1 for D (6 bases). Per germline, CDR1 GTSNPN and CDR2 SVGIG (reference sequence). Trimming cost V 0 bases and J 7 bases, with 15 bases left between them. CDR3 length equals 15 residues. The CDR3 DNA is TGTGCCTGGAGTGTATTCAGTACAGGGAGTGAAAAACTGTTTTTT. Protein: CAWSVFSTGSEKLFF.

This clonotype occurred many times. The J gene is TRBJ1-2, the V gene TRBV3-1; no clear D gene. Germline CDR1 and CDR2: LGHDT and YNNKEL (reference sequence). V gave up 1 base and J gave up 0 bases, with 9 bases separating them. The CDR3 runs 15 residues. This CDR3 is CASSQASKANYGYTF. The DNA for the CDR3 is TGTGCCAGCAGCCAAGCGTCAAAAGCTAACTATGGCTACACCTTC.

The chain carries TRBV19 and TRBJ2-1, with a tentative D call TRBD1 (5 bases). Germline V gene lookup returns CDR1 LNHDA and CDR2 SQIVND (reference sequence). Between the trimmed V and J ends, which lost 0 bases and 7 bases, there was a span of 16 bases. This CDR3 comprises 16 residues. CDR3 region: CASSIDLIQGRNEQFF. The CDR3 region has the DNA TGTGCCAGTAGTATAGATCTGATCCAGGGTCGGAATGAGCAGTTCTTC.

There are many counts of this clonotype. The chain has TRBV11-2 and TRBJ2-3; D unresolved. Trimming left V 5 bases short and J 0 bases short, with 15 bases between. Germline V gene lookup returns CDR1 SGHAT and CDR2 FQNNGV. This CDR3 region has 16 residues. CDR3 DNA sequence: TGTGCCAGCAGCCCTACTGCCCCGCCAAGCACAGATACGCAGTATTTT. As protein: CASSPTAPPSTDTQYF.

This clonotype has at least ten counts. The J gene is TRBJ2-7, the V gene TRBV20-1; 9 nucleotides agree with TRBD1. This CDR3 is built from 13 residues. Germline V gene data show CDR1 as DFQATT and CDR2 as SNEGSKA (reference sequence). V gave up 6 bases and J gave up 2 bases; unmatched junction bases: 5. The CDR3 nucleotides read TGCAGTGCGCCGACAGGGGGAACCTACGAGCAGTACTTC. It codes for CSAPTGGTYEQYF.

This chain uses TRBV30 with TRBJ1-5, with 7 positions matching TRBD1. Trimming cost V 8 bases and J 3 bases; bases outside gene matches: 16. Germline V gene sequence: CDR1 GTSNPN, CDR2 SVGIG (reference sequence). The CDR3 totals 16 residues. The CDR3 DNA is TGTGCCAGTAAACCCCAACAGGGGATATACAATCAGCCCCAGCATTTT. It specifies CASKPQQGIYNQPQHF.

This clonotype was observed a few times. J is TRBJ1-6 and V is TRBV20-1; D might be TRBD1 (6 bases). V lost 3 bases and J lost 10, with 19 bases in between. Per the germline V gene, CDR1 is DFQATT and CDR2 is SNEGSKA (reference sequence). This CDR3 comprises 15 residues. CDR3 in DNA: TGCAGTGCTAGTTCGCGGGCGGACAGAACATCACCCCTCCACTTT. Its translation: CSASSRADRTSPLHF.

This clonotype has just a few counts. The gene calls are TRBV27 and TRBJ2-2; D may be TRBD1 (6 bases). V was pared by 3 bases and J by 5 bases, with 16 bases between. Germline CDR1 MNHEY, CDR2 SMNVEV (reference sequence). The CDR3 consists of 16 residues. For the CDR3, the DNA is TGTGCCAGCAGTTTCGGGACATTTGCCCTTACCGGGGAGCTGTTTTTT. Encoded protein: CASSFGTFALTGELFF.

This clonotype appeared many times. This sequence joins TRBV11-2 and TRBJ2-5, with D possibly called TRBD1 or TRBD2 (6 bases each). Germline lookup yields CDR1 SGHAT and CDR2 FQNNGV. CDR3 size: 15 residues. Between the trimmed V and J ends, which lost 5 bases and 3 bases, there was a span of 16 bases. The CDR3 region is CASSPPGGLEETQYF. CDR3 nucleotides: TGTGCCAGCAGCCCACCTGGGGGGCTGGAAGAGACCCAGTACTTC.

This clonotype has a count of ten or more. This sequence joins TRBV20-1 and TRBJ1-1; a possible D gene is TRBD1 (6 bases). Trimming shortened V by 6 bases and J by 3 bases, and 11 bases separated the two germline ends. The germline gives CDR1 DFQATT, CDR2 SNEGSKA (reference sequence). The CDR3 loop spans 12 amino acids. CDR3 region: CSAKQGDTEAFF. The CDR3 DNA follows: TGCAGTGCGAAACAGGGAGACACTGAAGCTTTCTTT.

This clonotype was counted at least ten times. The chain joins TRBV18 to TRBJ1-1, with 7 bases lining up with TRBD1. CDR3 length equals 12 residues. The trim removed 6 bases at V and 8 bases at J, leaving 6 bases unmatched. Germline V gene sequence: CDR1 KGHSH, CDR2 LQKENI. The CDR3 loop reads CASSQRTGEAFF. The CDR3 coding sequence is TGTGCCAGCTCGCAGAGGACAGGAGAAGCTTTCTTT.

The J gene is TRBJ1-5, the V gene TRBV19; 7 bases are shared with TRBD1. CDR3 length equals 15 residues. V was pared by 10 bases and J by 9 bases, with 18 bases of the junction left unmatched. From germline, CDR1 is LNHDA and CDR2 SQIVND (reference sequence). The DNA of the CDR3 is TGTGCCACCCGGGACAGCTCGGCCTCCGGGGGGCCCCAGCATTTT. As protein: CATRDSSASGGPQHF. Drawing the rest from reference TRBV19 and TRBJ1-5, the complete variable domain is DGGITQSPKYLFRKEGQNVTLSCEQNLNHDAMYWYRQDPGQGLRLIYYSQIVNDFQKGDIAEGYSVSREKKESFPLTVTSAQKNPTAFYLCATRDSSASGGPQHFGDGTRLSIL.

This clonotype was recorded many times. The gene calls are TRBV10-3 and TRBJ2-4; maybe TRBD1 (6 bases). V was cut by 6 bases and J by 1 base, with 19 bases left in between. Germline V gene sequence: CDR1 ENHRY, CDR2 SYGVKD. CDR3 length: 17 residues. The CDR3 loop is CAISPRPQGLAKNIQYF. The CDR3 region has the DNA TGTGCCATCAGCCCGAGACCCCAGGGGCTCGCCAAAAACATTCAGTACTTC.

This clonotype has only a few counts. The V gene is TRBV27, the J gene TRBJ2-1, with 8 nucleotides matching TRBD1. Germline V CDR1 and CDR2: MNHEY, SMNVEV (reference sequence). With 5 bases clipped from V and 7 bases from J, the junction kept 13 bases outside the gene matches. The CDR3 sequence is 16 residues long. CDR3: CASSPRQGLLGNEQFF. The CDR3 nucleotides are TGTGCCAGCAGTCCCCGACAGGGGTTATTGGGAAATGAGCAGTTCTTC.

This clonotype was seen repeatedly, ten times or more. The junction departs from the called germline gene at one end, perhaps through a read error. The V and J genes are TRBV6-1 and TRBJ2-7, with a tentative D call TRBD2 (6 bases). Germline-derived CDR1 and CDR2 are MNHNS and SASEGT. The CDR3 is 14 residues long. The CDR3 reads CASSEAGRAYEQYF. The CDR3 DNA sequence: TGTGCCAGCAGCGAAGCGGGCCGCGCCTACGAGCAGTACTTC.

Ten or more counts support this clonotype. The chain joins TRBV20-1 to TRBJ2-4; TRBD1 might be the D (7 bases). The CDR3 sequence is 19 residues long. Germline V CDR1 and CDR2: DFQATT, SNEGSKA (reference sequence). V lost 0 bases, J lost 3 bases, and 24 bases lay in between. CDR3 in DNA: TGCAGTGCTAGAGAGGGCGGGGACAGCCTACTTGTCGGCAAAAACATTCAGTACTTC. Protein: CSAREGGDSLLVGKNIQYF.

This clonotype occurred many times. The V call is TRBV3-1, the J call TRBJ2-1, with TRBD2 matching over 10 bases. The CDR3 is 16 amino acids. V shed 1 base and J 5 bases; nucleotides not matched to a gene: 5. The germline gives CDR1 LGHDT, CDR2 YNNKEL (reference sequence). CDR3 sequence: CASSQGLAGENNEQFF. As DNA, the CDR3 is TGTGCCAGCAGCCAAGGACTAGCGGGTGAGAACAATGAGCAGTTCTTC.

This clonotype was counted ten times or more. The rearrangement uses TRBV12-3 or TRBV12-4 and TRBJ1-1; possible D gene TRBD1, 6 bases. Trimming shortened V by 5 bases and J by 4 bases, and 17 bases separated the two germline ends. This CDR3 is built from 15 residues. CDR3 sequence reads: CASSPRGAWGTEAFF. The CDR3 nucleotides are TGTGCCAGCAGTCCTCGGGGGGCCTGGGGCACTGAAGCTTTCTTT.

This clonotype showed up many times. The chain uses TRBV7-2 and TRBJ2-3; D might be TRBD2 (5 bases). The CDR3 loop spans 15 amino acids. CDR1 SGHTA and CDR2 FQGNSA come from the germline V gene. V lost 2 bases, J lost 2 bases, and 11 bases lay in between. DNA of the CDR3: TGTGCCAGCAGCTTACTGGGCGGGTTCACAGATACGCAGTATTTT. Translation: CASSLLGGFTDTQYF.

The sample holds one count of this clonotype. The CDR3 loop reads CAWKGLAGGKNEQFF. The CDR3 DNA is TGTGCCTGGAAAGGACTAGCGGGAGGTAAGAATGAGCAGTTCTTC. This chain connects TRBV30 to TRBJ2-1, with 14 positions matching TRBD2. Germline trimming cut 4 bases from V and 7 bases from J; bases unmatched to any gene: 6. The CDR3 totals 15 residues. Germline CDR1 reads GTSNPN; CDR2 reads SVGIG (reference sequence).

The V gene is TRBV29-1, the J gene TRBJ1-5; D is undetermined. Trimming took 7 bases from V and 2 from J, leaving 15 bases between them. The CDR3 spans 14 residues. Germline CDR1 is SQVTM and CDR2 is ANQGSEA. Here the CDR3 DNA reads TGCAGCGCCCAAGGAGGGCCAGGCAATCAGCCCCAGCATTTT. Its translation: CSAQGGPGNQPQHF.

This clonotype was recorded a few times. The chain couples TRBV10-3 to TRBJ1-1; D might be TRBD1 (6 bases). Germline loops: CDR1 ENHRY, CDR2 SYGVKD. The length of the CDR3 is 15 residues. V was clipped by 6 bases and J by 4 bases, with 18 bases between them. In DNA form, the CDR3 reads TGTGCCATCAGCAACTATCCAGGGGAAGGCACTGAAGCTTTCTTT. Translating it yields CAISNYPGEGTEAFF.

The chain has TRBV9 and TRBJ1-3; D is undetermined. Germline V lookup: CDR1 SGDLS, CDR2 YYNGEE. The CDR3 consists of 17 residues. V gave up 0 bases and J gave up 0 bases, with 13 bases separating them. The DNA of the CDR3 is TGTGCCAGCAGCGTAGGAGCCCCAGGTTCCTCTGGAAACACCATATATTTT. Translating it yields CASSVGAPGSSGNTIYF.